The T cell receptor (beta chain) under discussion was sequenced for a study of blood T cell repertoires in COVID-19. Across the whole study: Specimens from acute and convalescent COVID-19 originated in the United States, Italy and Spain. In each case, the material was cDNA or gDNA derived from T cells, B-cell-depleted T cells, or PBMCs.

Only a few counts were recorded for this clone. The protocol was immunoSEQ multiplex PCR, while the TCRdb copy is restricted to in-frame clones and leaves out a portion. The top ten hold 4% of the sample, which has approximately 330,000 clones, approximately 87% seen once. CDR3 length: 17 residues. The germline V gene has CDR1 SGHVS and CDR2 FQNEAQ. Unmatched junction bases numbered 15, after V lost 5 bases and J lost 8 bases. This chain uses TRBV7-8 with TRBJ1-4; the match to TRBD1 covers 9 bases. The receptor comes from a woman between 45 and 65 years old with active or convalescent COVID-19. The sample consisted of peripheral blood. CDR3: CASSLGGSGQGGEKLFF. Written as DNA, the CDR3 is TGTGCCAGCAGCCTTGGTGGCTCGGGACAGGGAGGAGAAAAACTGTTTTTT.